Listed here are 18 T cell receptor beta chains from one sample, sequenced in a study of blood T cell repertoires in COVID-19. Libraries were prepared by immunoSEQ multiplex PCR; TCRdb keeps only in-frame clonotypes and omits some of them. The sample includes 250,000 to 350,000 clones, approximately 90% seen only once; the top ten take 2% to 2.5%. The sequenced material came from PBMCs or T cells enriched from blood (not recorded which). Source of these receptors: a woman aged 55-75 years in a cohort exposed to, infected with or recovered from COVID-19 (not recorded which).

The rearrangement uses TRBV3-1 (or the pseudogene TRBV3-2) and TRBJ2-7; 8 bases are shared with TRBD2. Looked up from germline, CDR1 is LGHDT and CDR2 is YNNKEL (reference sequence). The CDR3 covers 15 residues. Trimming removed 1 base from V and 0 bases from J; junction bases left unmatched: 2. The DNA of the CDR3 is TGTGCCAGCAGCCAAGGGACTAGCTCCTCCTACGAGCAGTACTTC. Its translation is CASSQGTSSSYEQYF.

The CDR3 region has the DNA TGCGCCAGCAGCTTGTCGGGGGTTGGGGCCAACGTCCTGACTTTC. It specifies CASSLSGVGANVLTF. This chain connects TRBV5-1 to TRBJ2-6, with a possible D match to TRBD2 (6 bases). V lost 1 base, J lost 3 bases, and 8 bases lay in between. Per germline, CDR1 SGHRS and CDR2 YFSETQ. The CDR3 contains 15 residues.

J is TRBJ2-1 and V is TRBV2; no clear D gene. Germline CDR1 is SNHLY and CDR2 is FYNNEI. The V and J ends lost 5 bases and 5 bases respectively, with 19 bases between them. The CDR3 has 16 residues. The CDR3 DNA sequence: TGTGCCAGCAGTCGCAGGATCTCCTTAGACCACAATGAGCAGTTCTTC. Translating it yields CASSRRISLDHNEQFF.

This clone was seen only once. The rearrangement joins TRBV27 to TRBJ1-5, with no clear D. CDR1 MNHEY and CDR2 SMNVEV come from the germline V gene (reference sequence). The CDR3 contains 15 residues. Trimming cost V 3 bases and J 0 bases, with 9 bases left between them. CDR3 sequence reads: CASSFRQNSNQPQHF. The DNA of the CDR3 is TGTGCCAGCAGTTTTCGACAAAATAGCAATCAGCCCCAGCATTTT.

A single count supports this clone. The chain recombines TRBV5-1 with TRBJ2-2, with a possible D match to TRBD1 (6 bases). This CDR3 is built from 15 residues. Germline V lookup: CDR1 SGHRS, CDR2 YFSETQ. Deletions cut 7 bases from V and 1 base from J, with 14 bases between. CDR3 residues: CASGVGQLNTGELFF. The CDR3 DNA reads as TGCGCCAGCGGGGTAGGACAGTTGAACACCGGGGAGCTGTTTTTT. Full variable domain (outside the CDR3, taken from reference TRBV5-1 and TRBJ2-2): KAGVTQTPRYLIKTRGQQVTLSCSPISGHRSVSWYQQTPGQGLQFLFEYFSETQRNKGNFPGRFSGRQFSNSRSEMNVSTLELGDSALYLCASGVGQLNTGELFFGEGSRLTVL.

V gene TRBV3-1 (or the pseudogene TRBV3-2) combines with J gene TRBJ2-3; 13 bases match TRBD2. J gave up 3 bases and V 4 bases, and 7 bases lay outside the gene matches. Germline CDR1 and CDR2: LGHDT and YNNKEL (reference sequence). The CDR3 extends over 17 amino acids. In DNA, the CDR3 is TGTGCCAGCAGCCCCCAGACTAGCGGGAGGCGGACAGATACGCAGTATTTT. Amino acids: CASSPQTSGRRTDTQYF.

The chain combines TRBV7-2 with TRBJ1-5; D remains ambiguous. Germline CDR1 reads SGHTA; CDR2 reads FQGNSA. Trimming left V 3 bases short and J 2 bases short, with 11 bases between. The CDR3 length is 15 residues. The CDR3 loop is CASSFERLGNQPQHF. The CDR3, as DNA: TGTGCCAGCAGCTTTGAGAGGTTGGGCAATCAGCCCCAGCATTTT.

This CDR3 is CASGTDRTEQYF. The CDR3 DNA reads as TGTGCCAGCGGTACAGACAGGACCGAGCAGTACTTC. V gene TRBV3-1 (or the pseudogene TRBV3-2) combines with J gene TRBJ2-7, with D tentatively TRBD1 (6 bases). V dropped 8 bases and J dropped 6 bases, with 14 bases sitting between them. Germline CDR1 reads LGHDT; CDR2 reads YNNKEL (reference sequence). The CDR3 is made up of 12 amino acids.

The J gene is TRBJ2-1, the V gene TRBV28; TRBD2 aligns across 13 bases. The CDR3 is 18 amino acids. V lost 6 bases, J lost 3 bases, and 11 bases stayed unmatched. Germline-derived CDR1 and CDR2 are MDHEN and SYDVKM. In DNA form, the CDR3 reads TGTGCCAGCAGCGTACCGATGGGGACTAGCGGGGACTACAATGAGCAGTTCTTC. Its translation is CASSVPMGTSGDYNEQFF.

This clone was seen once. In DNA form, the CDR3 reads TGTGCCAGCAGTCCGACTCCAACGGCCAAAAACATTCAGTACTTC. Translating gives CASSPTPTAKNIQYF. The rearrangement uses TRBV2 and TRBJ2-4; no reliable D call. Trimming left V 5 bases short and J 1 base short, with 12 bases between. Germline V gene data show CDR1 as SNHLY and CDR2 as FYNNEI. This CDR3 has 15 residues.

The chain couples TRBV28 to TRBJ2-3; 8 bases match TRBD1. The V gene end was trimmed by 2 bases and the J gene end by 6 bases; junction bases not matched to a gene: 7. In germline, CDR1 is MDHEN, CDR2 SYDVKM. The CDR3 covers 15 residues. The CDR3 DNA reads as TGTGCCAGCAGTTTAGGGCAGGGGGCTCCGGATACGCAGTATTTT. As protein: CASSLGQGAPDTQYF.

The rearrangement links TRBV11-3 to TRBJ2-1, with D possibly being TRBD2 (5 bases). Trimming shortened V by 3 bases and J by 3 bases, and 9 bases separated the two germline ends. This CDR3 has 14 residues. Germline loops: CDR1 SGHNT, CDR2 YENEEA. Written as DNA, the CDR3 is TGTGCCAGCAGCTTGAAAGAGGGCTACAATGAGCAGTTCTTC. It specifies CASSLKEGYNEQFF. The whole variable domain, filled in from reference TRBV11-3 and TRBJ2-1, reads EAGVVQSPRYKIIEKKQPVAFWCNPISGHNTLYWYLQNLGQGPELLIRYENEEAVDDSQLPKDRFSAERLKGVDSTLKIQPAELGDSAVYLCASSLKEGYNEQFFGPGTRLTVL.

This clone has just a few counts. The rearrangement uses TRBV3-1 (or the pseudogene TRBV3-2) and TRBJ2-2; tentatively, D is TRBD1 (5 bases). V lost 2 bases and J 0 bases, leaving 10 bases between the germline ends. This CDR3 has 16 residues. Germline-derived CDR1 and CDR2 are LGHDT and YNNKEL (reference sequence). The CDR3 DNA follows: TGTGCCAGCAGCCAACCCGCAGGGCCGAACACCGGGGAGCTGTTTTTT. Translated, it gives CASSQPAGPNTGELFF.

The chain recombines TRBV9 with TRBJ2-7; no clear D. The CDR3 loop spans 15 amino acids. The germline V and J ends were trimmed by 0 bases and 7 bases, with 17 bases remaining between them. From germline, CDR1 is SGDLS and CDR2 YYNGEE. The DNA for the CDR3 is TGTGCCAGCAGCGTAGCTACCACCGTGACTCGGGAGCAGTACTTC. It translates to CASSVATTVTREQYF.

The chain is built from TRBV18 and TRBJ2-1; TRBD2 agrees at 9 bases. The ends lost 0 bases at V and 10 bases at J; junction bases unmatched: 10. The CDR3 sequence is 16 residues long. Germline assignment: CDR1 KGHSH and CDR2 LQKENI. CDR3 loop: CASSPPTSGKLTEQFF. As DNA, the CDR3 is TGTGCCAGCTCACCACCGACTAGCGGAAAGCTCACAGAGCAGTTCTTC.

The chain carries TRBV15 and TRBJ2-7; maybe TRBD2 (5 bases). Germline values: CDR1 LNHNV, CDR2 YYDKDF (reference sequence). The CDR3 runs to 18 residues. Deletions cut 0 bases from V and 4 bases from J, with 22 bases between. CDR3 in amino acids: CATSRDRSLAGFLYEQYF. CDR3 in DNA: TGTGCCACCAGCAGAGATAGAAGCCTAGCTGGATTTTTATACGAGCAGTACTTC.

The chain carries TRBV2 and TRBJ2-5; D is undetermined. This CDR3 has 12 residues. Trimming took 6 bases from V and 0 from J, leaving 5 bases between them. Germline V gene lookup returns CDR1 SNHLY and CDR2 FYNNEI. In nucleotides, the CDR3 is TGTGCCAGCAGCAACAACCAAGAGACCCAGTACTTC. It is translated as CASSNNQETQYF.

The rearrangement links TRBV7-9 to TRBJ2-7; D may be TRBD2 (6 bases). The germline gives CDR1 SEHNR, CDR2 FQNEAQ (reference sequence). V shed 5 bases and J shed 4 bases, with 18 bases lying between them. The CDR3 spans 15 residues. For the CDR3, the DNA is TGTGCCAGCAGCCCGTGGCGGGAAAGATCGTACGAGCAGTACTTC. It translates to CASSPWRERSYEQYF. The complete variable domain, with remaining parts taken from reference TRBV7-9 and TRBJ2-7, reads DTGVSQNPRHKITKRGQNVTFRCDPISEHNRLYWYRQTLGQGPEFLTYFQNEAQLEKSRLLSDRFSAERPKGSFSTLEIQRTEQGDSAMYLCASSPWRERSYEQYFGPGTRLTVT.